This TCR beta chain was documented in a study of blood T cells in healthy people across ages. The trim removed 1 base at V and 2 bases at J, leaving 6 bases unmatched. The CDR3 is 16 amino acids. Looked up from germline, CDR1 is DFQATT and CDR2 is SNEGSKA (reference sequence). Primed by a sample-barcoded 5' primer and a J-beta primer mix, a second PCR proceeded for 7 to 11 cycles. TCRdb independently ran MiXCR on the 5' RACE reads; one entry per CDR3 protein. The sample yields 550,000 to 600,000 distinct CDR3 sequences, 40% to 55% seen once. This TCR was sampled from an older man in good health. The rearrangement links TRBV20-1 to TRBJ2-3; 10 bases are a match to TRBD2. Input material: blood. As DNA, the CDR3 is TGCAGTGCTAGAGTTTCTAGCGGGGGAGACACAGATACGCAGTATTTT. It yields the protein CSARVSSGGDTDTQYF.